A selection of T cell receptor beta chains follows, all from one sample in a study of beta chain features in type 1 diabetes. The repertoire was sequenced with immunoSEQ multiplex PCR; TCRdb's copy has only in-frame clones and lacks some. Of 240,000 or so clones listed, 55% to 70% are singletons. Specimen: naive CD4+ T cells from blood. The receptors derive from a man aged 30 to 45 in good health. The CDR3 runs from the conserved cysteine through the conserved F or W. A D gene is named only where the DNA matches it firmly. A clone size is listed for some rows: how often the clone was seen (once, few, many), or a class if it is expanded.

size: few; V: TRBV30; J: TRBJ2-1; D: TRBD2; DNA: TGTGCCTGGAGTGTGGGGCTAGCGGCCTACAATGAGCAGTTCTTC; CDR3: CAWSVGLAAYNEQFF
size: NA; V: TRBV30; J: TRBJ2-1; D: NA; DNA: TGTGCCTGGACCCCTCTTAATCCGATTGAGCAGTTCTTC; CDR3: CAWTPLNPIEQFF
size: NA; V: TRBV30; J: TRBJ2-5; D: NA; DNA: TGTGCCTGGAATGGCAGGGGGGTCACCGAGACCCAGTACTTC; CDR3: CAWNGRGVTETQYF
size: few; V: TRBV7-2; J: TRBJ2-3; D: NA; DNA: TGTGCCAGCAGCACCTCTCCTTCAGATACGCAGTATTTT; CDR3: CASSTSPSDTQYF
size: NA; V: TRBV29-1; J: TRBJ2-7; D: NA; DNA: TGCAGCGCCCGGGACGGAGGAGGTTACGAGCAGTACTTC; CDR3: CSARDGGGYEQYF
size: NA; V: TRBV15; J: TRBJ1-3; D: NA; DNA: NA; CDR3: CATSRDIRFGDTIYF
size: few; V: TRBV9; J: TRBJ2-5; D: NA; DNA: TGTGCCAGCAGCTTACAAGGGACCCAGTACTTC; CDR3: CASSLQGTQYF
size: NA; V: TRBV30; J: TRBJ2-5; D: NA; DNA: TGTGCCTGGAGCCGGGACTTCCAAGAGACCCAGTACTTC; CDR3: CAWSRDFQETQYF
size: few; V: TRBV2; J: TRBJ1-1; D: NA; DNA: TGTGCCAGCAGTTACGGCGTCGTCGACGGTAGGAACACTGAAGCTTTCTTT; CDR3: CASSYGVVDGRNTEAFF
size: NA; V: TRBV29-1; J: TRBJ2-1; D: NA; DNA: TGCAGCGGGGACTTAGGGATGATCAATGAGCAGTTCTTC; CDR3: CSGDLGMINEQFF
size: NA; V: TRBV7-2; J: TRBJ2-5; D: NA; DNA: TGTGCCAGCAGCTTAGGGACGATAGCAGCAGAGACCCAGTACTTC; CDR3: CASSLGTIAAETQYF
size: once; V: TRBV6-5; J: TRBJ2-7; D: NA; DNA: TGTGCCAGCAGTTCTTCCGGCAAGCCCTACGAGCAGTACTTC; CDR3: CASSSSGKPYEQYF
size: NA; V: TRBV7-8; J: TRBJ2-4; D: NA; DNA: TGTGCCAGCAGCTCGCGTGACATAGCCAAAAACATTCAGTACTTC; CDR3: CASSSRDIAKNIQYF
size: NA; V: TRBV29-1; J: TRBJ2-1; D: NA; DNA: TGCAGCGTGGCCCGGGACCACTCCTACAATGAGCAGTTCTTC; CDR3: CSVARDHSYNEQFF
size: NA; V: TRBV30; J: TRBJ1-1; D: NA; DNA: TGTGCCACAAATCGGAGGGAGAACACTGAAGCTTTCTTT; CDR3: CATNRRENTEAFF
size: NA; V: TRBV7-2; J: TRBJ2-4; D: NA; DNA: TGTGCCAGCAGCTTAGAAGTTCTAGGATCAGCTCAGTACTTC; CDR3: CASSLEVLGSAQYF
size: NA; V: TRBV4-2; J: TRBJ1-1; D: NA; DNA: TGTGCCAGCTCTCTCACTACGAACACTGAAGCTTTCTTT; CDR3: CASSLTTNTEAFF
size: few; V: TRBV7-2; J: TRBJ2-2; D: NA; DNA: TGTGCCAGCAGCCCCCGTCCGAGCGGGGAGCTGTTTTTT; CDR3: CASSPRPSGELFF
size: NA; V: TRBV30; J: TRBJ2-3; D: TRBD2; DNA: TGTGCCGGGGGGACTAGCGGAGTAGATACGCAGTATTTT; CDR3: CAGGTSGVDTQYF
size: NA; V: TRBV14; J: TRBJ1-2; D: NA; DNA: TGTGCCAGCAGCCAAGTTGCAGGTTACTATGGCTACACCTTC; CDR3: CASSQVAGYYGYTF
size: NA; V: TRBV28; J: TRBJ2-7; D: TRBD1; DNA: TGTGCCAGCAGTCCTCGGGGACAGCGGATCTACGAGCAGTACTTC; CDR3: CASSPRGQRIYEQYF
size: NA; V: TRBV30; J: TRBJ1-1; D: TRBD1; DNA: TGTGCCTCCGCCCGACAGGGGGAACCGAACACTGAAGCTTTCTTT; CDR3: CASARQGEPNTEAFF
size: NA; V: TRBV11-2; J: TRBJ2-3; D: TRBD1; DNA: TGTGCCAGCAGCACTCACAGGGGGCTTCGCACAGATACGCAGTATTTT; CDR3: CASSTHRGLRTDTQYF
size: NA; V: TRBV30; J: TRBJ2-3; D: NA; DNA: TGTGCCTCGGAGGGGAACAGGGTTGTAGATACGCAGTATTTT; CDR3: CASEGNRVVDTQYF
size: NA; V: TRBV7-9; J: TRBJ2-7; D: TRBD1; DNA: TGTGCCAGCAGCATGACAGGGGCCCTCACTGGAGAGCAGTACTTC; CDR3: CASSMTGALTGEQYF
size: NA; V: TRBV11-2; J: TRBJ2-3; D: NA; DNA: TGTGCCAGCAGCTTAAACCCAGCGGATACGCAGTATTTT; CDR3: CASSLNPADTQYF
size: NA; V: TRBV19; J: TRBJ1-5; D: NA; DNA: TGTGCCAGTTCCTCCGACAGGAATCAGCCCCAGCATTTT; CDR3: CASSSDRNQPQHF
size: NA; V: TRBV11-2; J: TRBJ2-3; D: NA; DNA: TGTGCCAGCAGCTCCCTCACAGATACGCAGTATTTT; CDR3: CASSSLTDTQYF
size: once; V: TRBV9; J: TRBJ2-7; D: NA; DNA: TGTGCCAGCAGCGTAGGGTCCTCACGGGACAGCGGGTCCTACGAGCAGTACTTC; CDR3: CASSVGSSRDSGSYEQYF
size: NA; V: TRBV30; J: TRBJ2-2; D: NA; DNA: TGTGCCTGGAGTGTACTCGGCACCGGGGAGCTGTTTTTT; CDR3: CAWSVLGTGELFF
size: NA; V: TRBV7-2; J: TRBJ1-1; D: NA; DNA: TGTGCCAGCAGCTTTAGTTACATGAACACTGAAGCTTTCTTT; CDR3: CASSFSYMNTEAFF
size: NA; V: TRBV30; J: TRBJ2-5; D: TRBD2; DNA: TGTGCCTGGAGTGTTCCCGGGGGGGCGTTAGAGACCCAGTACTTC; CDR3: CAWSVPGGALETQYF
size: once; V: TRBV14; J: TRBJ2-5; D: NA; DNA: TGTGCCAGCAGCCAAGGACTTTCGACCCAGTACTTC; CDR3: CASSQGLSTQYF
size: few; V: TRBV30; J: TRBJ2-3; D: TRBD2; DNA: TGTGCCTGGAGTCTCTCCAGGACTAGGATCACAGATACGCAGTATTTT; CDR3: CAWSLSRTRITDTQYF
size: NA; V: TRBV6-5; J: TRBJ2-3; D: TRBD2; DNA: TGTGCCAGCAGTTATGGGACTAGCGGGAGAAGGCATACGCAGTATTTT; CDR3: CASSYGTSGRRHTQYF
size: NA; V: TRBV7-9; J: TRBJ2-7; D: TRBD2; DNA: TGTGCCAGCAGGCCCTTCGGCGGGAGGCTCTCCTACGAGCAGTACTTC; CDR3: CASRPFGGRLSYEQYF
size: NA; V: TRBV11-2; J: TRBJ2-3; D: NA; DNA: TGTGCCAGCAGCTTCAACAGGAGATTCACAGATACGCAGTATTTT; CDR3: CASSFNRRFTDTQYF
size: NA; V: TRBV30; J: TRBJ1-2; D: NA; DNA: TGTGCCTGGAGGCCTCGGGGAAACTATGGCTACACCTTC; CDR3: CAWRPRGNYGYTF
size: few; V: TRBV7-9; J: TRBJ2-3; D: TRBD2; DNA: TGTGCCAGCAGCTTCCTGGGACTAGCCCCAGATACGCAGTATTTT; CDR3: CASSFLGLAPDTQYF
size: once; V: TRBV14; J: TRBJ2-1; D: TRBD2; DNA: TGTGCCAGAGAGCGGGAGGCGGATGAGCAGTTCTTC; CDR3: CAREREADEQFF
size: NA; V: TRBV30; J: TRBJ2-3; D: TRBD2; DNA: TGTGCCTGGAGTATAGCGGGAGCCCCAGATACGCAGTATTTT; CDR3: CAWSIAGAPDTQYF
size: NA; V: TRBV6-6; J: TRBJ2-7; D: NA; DNA: TGTGCCAGCAGTTTTACAGCCGTAGGTGGGTACGAGCAGTACTTC; CDR3: CASSFTAVGGYEQYF
size: NA; V: TRBV7-7; J: TRBJ2-1; D: NA; DNA: TGTGCCAGCAGCAAACGGGACGGGAACAATGAGCAGTTCTTC; CDR3: CASSKRDGNNEQFF
size: NA; V: TRBV9; J: TRBJ2-3; D: NA; DNA: TGTGCCAGCAGCTCCCAGTTCACAGATACGCAGTATTTT; CDR3: CASSSQFTDTQYF
size: NA; V: TRBV2; J: TRBJ2-1; D: TRBD2; DNA: TGTGCCAGCACAGTTCTTGGACTAGCGGGAGGTGAGCAGTTCTTC; CDR3: CASTVLGLAGGEQFF
size: NA; V: TRBV19; J: TRBJ2-7; D: TRBD1; DNA: TGTGCCAGTAGTCCCTCCCGGGACAGGGGTATCGCCTACGAGCAGTACTTC; CDR3: CASSPSRDRGIAYEQYF
size: once; V: TRBV29-1; J: TRBJ2-3; D: TRBD2; DNA: TGCAGCGTTGAAGGGACTAGCGGGAGTACGCAGTATTTT; CDR3: CSVEGTSGSTQYF